This record concerns one TCR beta chain sequence. Its antigen is as yet unknown. TCRdb independently ran MiXCR on the reads; one entry per CDR3 protein. This repertoire shows about 770,000 distinct CDR3 sequences, 25% to 30% found once; its top ten account for roughly 14%. This entry comes from a study of T cell repertoires in cytomegalovirus infection. The wider study: It can be stated that public TCR beta signatures indicated CMV infection as well as a matching HLA type. Regarding the study as a whole: Dominating the ex vivo response were HLA-C-restricted CMV-specific TCR beta clonotypes. Summed frequency of shared TCR beta families picked out CMV carriers who also had the relevant HLA.

The CDR3 spans 18 residues. The ends were cut back, 1 base at V and 2 bases at J, with 21 bases in the middle. Germline V gene sequence: CDR1 SEHNR, CDR2 FQNEAQ (reference sequence). The sequence was collected from a human donor in good health (CMV status not recorded). Some clones in this sample may be carry-over from other donors' samples. The sequenced sample was cultured CD8+ T cells from PBMCs, obtained from culture after CMV antigen stimulation. The V call is TRBV7-9, the J call TRBJ2-7; TRBD2 is a possible D gene (7 bases). As DNA, the CDR3 is TGTGCCAGCAGCTTAGGGGAGGGGGACCACAGGGTAACCTACGAGCAGTACTTC. As protein: CASSLGEGDHRVTYEQYF.